What follows are 24 T cell receptor beta chains derived from one specimen sequenced in a study of blood T cell repertoires in COVID-19. TCRdb's table, derived via immunoSEQ multiplex PCR, lists solely in-frame clones and lacks some. The data hold fewer than 600,000 clones, with roughly 90% observed a single time. The specimen sequenced was PBMCs or T cells enriched from blood (not recorded which). The source is a woman aged 40 to 50 who had recovered from COVID-19.

V usage is TRBV4-3 and J usage is TRBJ2-3, with 8 bases fitting TRBD2. The germline gives CDR1 LGHNA, CDR2 YSLEER. J was trimmed by 0 bases and V by 3 bases; bases with no gene match: 11. This CDR3 comprises 18 residues. The DNA of the CDR3 is TGCGCCAGCAGCCAGGGGCTAGCGGGCCGGCCTAGCACAGATACGCAGTATTTT. Translating gives CASSQGLAGRPSTDTQYF.

This clone appeared a few times. The rearrangement uses TRBV3-1 (or the pseudogene TRBV3-2) and TRBJ1-5, with TRBD1 as a possible D gene (6 bases). The CDR3 totals 14 residues. CDR1 and CDR2 (germline): LGHDT, YNNKEL (reference sequence). Trimming removed 3 bases from V and 2 bases from J, with 8 bases in between. CDR3 DNA sequence: TGTGCCAGCAGCCACCGACAGGGCAATCAGCCCCAGCATTTT. Translated: CASSHRQGNQPQHF.

J is TRBJ1-1 and V is TRBV7-9; no clear D gene. The germline V and J ends were trimmed by 5 bases and 5 bases, with 15 bases remaining between them. The CDR3 spans 14 residues. Looked up from germline, CDR1 is SEHNR and CDR2 is FQNEAQ (reference sequence). In nucleotides, the CDR3 is TGTGCCAGCAGCCCAACAGATGGGAGGACTGAAGCTTTCTTT. The encoded protein is CASSPTDGRTEAFF.

The chain is built from TRBV7-2 and TRBJ1-2; 7 nucleotides match TRBD1. The CDR3 loop spans 15 amino acids. Per the germline V gene, CDR1 is SGHTA and CDR2 is FQGNSA. V shed 0 bases, J shed 6 bases, and the junction held 7 bases outside the gene matches. The CDR3 spells CASSLAGGRGDGYTF. The CDR3 DNA is TGTGCCAGCAGCTTAGCAGGGGGCAGGGGGGATGGCTACACCTTC.

The chain joins TRBV10-2 to TRBJ1-5; 8 bases line up with TRBD1. J lost 5 bases, V lost 0 bases, and 6 bases had no gene match. This CDR3 has 16 residues. Germline-derived CDR1 and CDR2 are WSHSY and SAAADI. The DNA for the CDR3 is TGCGCCAGCAGTGAGTCGACAGGGGTTCTTTATCAGCCCCAGCATTTT. Its protein product is CASSESTGVLYQPQHF.

This clone was found once. The chain uses TRBV7-2 and TRBJ1-1, with D unclear. The CDR3 is made up of 14 amino acids. The germline gives CDR1 SGHTA, CDR2 FQGNSA. The germline V and J ends were trimmed by 5 bases and 4 bases, with 14 bases remaining between them. The CDR3 reads CASSPERQTTEAFF. The CDR3 region has the DNA TGTGCCAGCAGCCCTGAGAGGCAGACCACTGAAGCTTTCTTT.

The J gene is TRBJ2-7, the V gene TRBV12-5; a possible D gene is TRBD2 (6 bases). V was shortened by 6 bases and J by 3 bases, with 21 bases between the two germline ends. Germline values: CDR1 LGHNT, CDR2 FRNRAP. CDR3 length: 16 amino acids. The CDR3 nucleotides read TGTGCTAGTGGCCGAGCACTGGGCGGGATTCTCTACGAGCAGTACTTC. Its translation is CASGRALGGILYEQYF.

The V and J genes are TRBV9 and TRBJ2-2; 11 nucleotides line up with TRBD2. Trimming removed 0 bases from V and 7 bases from J; junction bases left unmatched: 11. Germline V gives CDR1 SGDLS, CDR2 YYNGEE. The CDR3 runs 18 residues. The CDR3 DNA reads TGTGCCAGCAGCGTAGGAGGTAGCGGGAGGGCAGGGGTCGGGGAGCTGTTTTTT. This gives the protein CASSVGGSGRAGVGELFF.

This clone showed up many times. The chain has TRBV12-3 or TRBV12-4 and TRBJ1-4; D is undetermined. The CDR3 sequence is 13 residues long. The V end lost 7 bases, the J end lost 7 bases, and 13 bases lay between the germline ends. The CDR3 spells CASMRGPGEKLFF. The CDR3 bases are TGTGCCAGCATGAGAGGGCCGGGTGAAAAACTGTTTTTT.

CDR3: CASDPFGGEHTEAFF. The CDR3 DNA reads TGTGCCAGCGATCCTTTTGGGGGGGAGCACACTGAAGCTTTCTTT. The chain is built from TRBV7-9 and TRBJ1-1; weak D call: TRBD1 (5 bases). V was trimmed by 8 bases and J by 3 bases, leaving 19 bases between them. Germline V gives CDR1 SEHNR, CDR2 FQNEAQ (reference sequence). The CDR3 is made up of 15 amino acids.

This clone has a single count. The chain is built from TRBV27 and TRBJ1-2, with TRBD1 identical over 11 bases. Germline-derived CDR1 and CDR2 are MNHEY and SMNVEV (reference sequence). The V gene end was trimmed by 2 bases and the J gene end by 4 bases; junction bases not matched to a gene: 6. CDR3 size: 16 residues. CDR3: CASSLTPGTGGYGYTF. The CDR3 DNA reads TGTGCCAGCAGTTTAACCCCCGGGACAGGGGGCTATGGCTACACCTTC.

V gene TRBV3-1 (or the pseudogene TRBV3-2) combines with J gene TRBJ2-1, with D unresolved. The CDR3 consists of 12 residues. V dropped 4 bases and J dropped 6 bases, with 7 bases sitting between them. CDR1 and CDR2 (germline): LGHDT, YNNKEL (reference sequence). CDR3 amino acids: CASSPRPNEQFF. Here the CDR3 DNA reads TGTGCCAGCAGCCCCCGTCCCAATGAGCAGTTCTTC.

The gene calls are TRBV6-2 or TRBV6-3 and TRBJ2-5, with a possible D match to TRBD1 (7 bases). This CDR3 has 14 residues. Germline V gene data show CDR1 as MNHEY and CDR2 as SVGEGT. With 6 bases removed from V and 3 bases from J, the gap between germline ends came to 14 bases. The CDR3 here is CASSIQGRKETQYF. CDR3 DNA: TGTGCCAGCAGCATACAGGGGAGGAAAGAGACCCAGTACTTC.

The chain uses TRBV27 and TRBJ1-2, with D possibly TRBD1 on 6 matching bases. This CDR3 contains 13 residues. V was shortened by 5 bases and J by 7 bases, with 14 bases between the two germline ends. Looked up from germline, CDR1 is MNHEY and CDR2 is SMNVEV (reference sequence). CDR3 nucleotide sequence: TGTGCCAGCAGTATCTCTCACAGGGTTGGCTACACCTTC. Translation: CASSISHRVGYTF.

The chain's CDR3 is CASSIRVGNSPLHF. DNA of the CDR3: TGTGCCAGTAGTATTCGGGTCGGTAATTCACCCCTCCACTTT. This rearrangement joins TRBV19 to TRBJ1-6; D not certain. The V gene lost 3 bases and the J gene lost 6 bases, with 9 bases spanning the gap. CDR1 LNHDA and CDR2 SQIVND come from the germline V gene (reference sequence). The CDR3 runs 14 residues.

The rearrangement joins TRBV5-4 to TRBJ2-5; the match to TRBD1 covers 7 bases. With 4 bases clipped from V and 2 bases from J, the junction kept 5 bases outside the gene matches. This CDR3 is built from 14 residues. CDR1 and CDR2 from the germline V gene are SGHNT and YYREEE (reference sequence). Here the CDR3 DNA reads TGTGCCAGCAGCGCACCGGGACAGCAAGAGACCCAGTACTTC. It encodes CASSAPGQQETQYF.

This clone occurred a few times. This chain connects TRBV12-3 or TRBV12-4 to TRBJ1-1; D is perhaps TRBD1 (5 bases). Trimming took off 3 bases at V and 8 bases at J, with 13 bases between the two ends. CDR3 length equals 13 residues. The DNA for the CDR3 is TGTGCCAGCAGTTTTTCTGGGGGGACGGAAGCTTTCTTT. This sequence encodes CASSFSGGTEAFF.

J is TRBJ2-7 and V is TRBV6-5; 9 nucleotides line up with TRBD2. CDR1 is MNHEY and CDR2 is SVGAGI in the germline V gene. The CDR3 totals 16 residues. With V trimmed by 2 bases and J by 0 bases, 5 bases remained unmatched. In DNA form, the CDR3 reads TGTGCCAGCAGTTACACAAGCGGGAGGCCCTCCTACGAGCAGTACTTC. Translating it yields CASSYTSGRPSYEQYF.

The rearrangement uses TRBV6-5 and TRBJ2-1; perhaps TRBD2 as D (7 bases). This CDR3 is 14 amino acids long. The V gene's germline CDR1 is MNHEY and CDR2 SVGAGI. Trimming took 0 bases from V and 8 from J, leaving 11 bases between them. CDR3 protein: CASSYSLGGHEQFF. CDR3 coding DNA: TGTGCCAGCAGTTACTCGTTGGGGGGGCATGAGCAGTTCTTC.

The chain carries TRBV6-5 and TRBJ1-1; D is undetermined. Germline V CDR1 and CDR2: MNHEY, SVGAGI. With 6 bases removed from V and 3 bases from J, the gap between germline ends came to 14 bases. The CDR3 consists of 14 residues. The CDR3 region is CASSPRVRDTEAFF. The CDR3 nucleotides read TGTGCCAGCAGCCCGAGAGTTCGGGACACTGAAGCTTTCTTT.

The chain couples TRBV19 to TRBJ1-3; tentatively, D is TRBD1 (5 bases). CDR3 length: 17 residues. Germline V lookup: CDR1 LNHDA, CDR2 SQIVND (reference sequence). The ends were cut back, 1 base at V and 0 bases at J, with 13 bases in the middle. The CDR3 bases are TGTGCCAGTAGTATAGGAGCAGGGCTAAGCTCTGGAAACACCATATATTTT. Residues: CASSIGAGLSSGNTIYF.

J is TRBJ1-2 and V is TRBV7-9; D ambiguous. CDR1 SEHNR and CDR2 FQNEAQ come from the germline V gene (reference sequence). The length of the CDR3 is 16 residues. V lost 5 bases and J lost 4, with 20 bases in between. The CDR3 DNA sequence: TGTGCCAGCAGCCCCCCTGAGGGCCCAAGGCCCTATGGCTACACCTTC. Its protein is CASSPPEGPRPYGYTF.

The chain carries TRBV11-2 and TRBJ2-1, with TRBD2 matching 9 bases. V trimming: 1 base; J trimming: 3 bases; junction bases outside the gene matches: 1. The CDR3 is 15 amino acids. CDR1 and CDR2 from the germline V gene are SGHAT and FQNNGV. Written as DNA, the CDR3 is TGTGCCAGCAGCTTAGGTAGCGGGAGCTACAATGAGCAGTTCTTC. Its protein product is CASSLGSGSYNEQFF.

The V gene is TRBV5-6, the J gene TRBJ2-3; D is possibly TRBD1 (6 bases). This CDR3 comprises 16 residues. The V gene lost 1 base and the J gene lost 2 bases, with 14 bases spanning the gap. Germline V lookup: CDR1 SGHDT, CDR2 YYEEEE. The CDR3 coding sequence is TGTGCCAGCAGCTTGTTTAGGACAGAAATCACAGATACGCAGTATTTT. This codes for CASSLFRTEITDTQYF.